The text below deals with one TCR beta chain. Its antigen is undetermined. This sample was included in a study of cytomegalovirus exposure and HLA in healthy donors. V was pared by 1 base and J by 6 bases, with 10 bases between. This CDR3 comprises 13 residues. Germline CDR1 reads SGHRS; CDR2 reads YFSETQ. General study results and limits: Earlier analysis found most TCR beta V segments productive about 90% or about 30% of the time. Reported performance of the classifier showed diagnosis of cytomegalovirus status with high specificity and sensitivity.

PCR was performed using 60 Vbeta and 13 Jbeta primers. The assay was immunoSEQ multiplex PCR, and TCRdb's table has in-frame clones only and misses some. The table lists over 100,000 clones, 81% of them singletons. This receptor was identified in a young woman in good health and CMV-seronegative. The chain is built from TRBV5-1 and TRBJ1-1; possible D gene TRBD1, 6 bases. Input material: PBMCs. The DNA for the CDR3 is TGCGCCAGCAGCTTGTCAGGGGTGTCTGAAGCTTTCTTT. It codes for CASSLSGVSEAFF.